This T cell receptor beta chain was obtained from a study of response to subunit inactivated influenza vaccine. Regarding this clonotype: Its antigen is not identified.

Germline loops: CDR1 KGHSH, CDR2 LQKENI. The CDR3 sequence is 15 residues long. Trimming cost V 6 bases and J 0 bases, with 9 bases left between them. Findings and limits, study-wide: Few new T cells, the authors suggested, are recruited by each seasonal influenza vaccination.

One entry per CDR3 protein results from TCRdb running MiXCR on the RT-PCR reads. The table has hundreds of thousands of distinct CDR3 sequences, approximately 15% seen once. The source is a man in his forties or fifties who received an inactivated influenza vaccine. The material was PBMCs from blood, obtained about 14 days before vaccination. The chain recombines TRBV18 with TRBJ2-6; no clear D gene. The CDR3 nucleotides are TGTGCCAGCTCCCCCTCGGTCTCTGGGGCCAACGTCCTGACTTTC. It translates to CASSPSVSGANVLTF.